This paragraph reports one T cell receptor (beta chain). Its antigen remains unknown. The PCR used 60 Vbeta and 13 Jbeta primers. The repertoire was sequenced with immunoSEQ multiplex PCR; TCRdb's copy has only in-frame clones and lacks some. The table includes 150,000 to 200,000 clones, roughly 74% detected once. These data originate in a study of cytomegalovirus exposure and HLA in healthy donors. Points from the study as a whole: Within an earlier analysis, most TCR beta V segments proved productive either about 90% or about 30% of the time.

The TCR comes from a woman between 40 and 55 years old in good health and CMV-seropositive. Sequences were obtained from PBMCs.

For the CDR3, the DNA is TGTGCCACCAGCAGGTCTCTCGCGGCCTCCTACAATGAGCAGTTCTTC. This sequence encodes CATSRSLAASYNEQFF. The chain recombines TRBV15 with TRBJ2-1; D uncertain. Trimming took off 3 bases at V and 0 bases at J, with 12 bases between the two ends. The CDR3 contains 16 residues. Germline assignment: CDR1 LNHNV and CDR2 YYDKDF (reference sequence). Full variable domain (rest looked up from reference TRBV15 and TRBJ2-1): DAMVIQNPRYQVTQFGKPVTLSCSQTLNHNVMYWYQQKSSQAPKLLFHYYDKDFNNEADTPDNFQSRRPNTSFCFLDIRSPGLGDTAMYLCATSRSLAASYNEQFFGPGTRLTVL.